The rows below give T cell receptor beta chains drawn from one sample of a study of blood T cell repertoires in COVID-19. Clones were sequenced by immunoSEQ multiplex PCR, and TCRdb holds only the in-frame ones, with some missing. Of around 60,000 clones listed, approximately 90% are singletons. The sequenced sample was peripheral blood. These receptors originate from a human donor in a cohort sampled during active COVID-19. CDR3s include the opening cysteine and the closing phenylalanine or tryptophan. D genes are given only for firm matches. Clone size appears in some rows only: once, few, many, or a class for an expanded clone.

j_call,v_call,d_call,clone_size,cdr3_aa,cdr3_nt
TRBJ2-5,TRBV5-1,TRBD2,.,CASTQGGLAQETQYF,TGCGCCAGCACCCAGGGGGGACTAGCCCAAGAGACCCAGTACTTC
TRBJ2-1,TRBV7-9,TRBD2,.,CASSTGLASYNEQFF,TGTGCCAGCAGCACCGGACTAGCTTCGTACAATGAGCAGTTCTTC
TRBJ1-4,TRBV7-8,.,.,CASSLIFEGVEKLFF,TGTGCCAGCAGCTTAATTTTTGAGGGTGTTGAAAAACTGTTTTTT
TRBJ1-1,TRBV24-1,.,.,CGVKVDLLPDRWPGPEAFF,TGTGGGGTTAAGGTGGATCTTCTCCCAGACAGATGGCCGGGCCCTGAAGCTTTCTTT
TRBJ2-1,TRBV5-1,TRBD2,.,CASSSSGSDYNEQFF,TGCGCCAGCAGTTCGAGCGGGAGTGACTACAATGAGCAGTTCTTC
TRBJ1-6,TRBV5-6,TRBD1,.,CASSFGAGGYNSPLHF,TGTGCCAGCAGCTTCGGGGCAGGGGGCTATAATTCACCCCTCCACTTT
TRBJ2-6,TRBV19,TRBD2,.,CASSIAGGRSSGANVLTF,TGTGCCAGTAGTATAGCCGGCGGGAGAAGCTCTGGGGCCAACGTCCTGACTTTC
TRBJ2-5,TRBV7-2,.,.,CASSPGGPQETQYF,TGTGCCAGCAGCCCCGGGGGGCCCCAAGAGACCCAGTACTTC
TRBJ1-4,TRBV4-2,.,.,CASSQEGEKLFF,TGTGCCAGCAGCCAGGAGGGCGAAAAACTGTTTTTT
TRBJ2-7,TRBV9,TRBD1,.,CASSHGQGSYEQYF,TGTGCCAGCAGCCATGGACAGGGGTCCTACGAGCAGTACTTC
TRBJ1-2,TRBV19,.,.,CASSIYGSVSYGYTF,TGTGCCAGTAGTATTTATGGAAGCGTTTCGTATGGCTACACCTTC
TRBJ2-7,TRBV19,.,.,CASSPVAGTNYEQYF,TGTGCCAGTAGTCCCGTGGCTGGGACAAACTACGAGCAGTACTTC
TRBJ2-3,TRBV3-1/TRBV3-2,TRBD2,.,CASSHDPGTSADTQYF,TGTGCCAGCAGCCATGATCCCGGGACTAGCGCAGATACGCAGTATTTT
TRBJ1-6,TRBV28,.,few,CASNPWRQTNSPLHF,TGTGCCAGCAACCCTTGGAGACAGACTAATTCACCCCTCCACTTT
TRBJ2-5,TRBV5-5,.,.,CASSLGGGRLETQYF,TGTGCCAGCAGCTTGGGTGGGGGGAGGTTAGAGACCCAGTACTTC
TRBJ1-1,TRBV4-1,TRBD1,once,CASSHGQGAEAEAFF,TGCGCCAGCAGCCACGGACAGGGGGCGGAGGCTGAAGCTTTCTTT
TRBJ2-7,TRBV28,.,.,CASSFFTETYEQYF,TGTGCCAGCAGTTTCTTTACGGAGACCTACGAGCAGTACTTC
TRBJ2-7,TRBV7-2,TRBD1,.,CASSPPGTGGAEQYF,TGTGCCAGCAGCCCCCCCGGGACAGGGGGCGCCGAGCAGTACTTC
TRBJ2-6,TRBV4-2,.,.,CASDSPSWSGANVLTF,TGTGCCAGTGACTCCCCAAGTTGGTCTGGGGCCAACGTCCTGACTTTC
TRBJ1-4,TRBV7-9,.,.,CASSLAGGRVNEKLFF,TGTGCCAGCAGCCTCGCCGGGGGACGCGTAAATGAAAAACTGTTTTTT
TRBJ2-5,TRBV5-5,.,.,CASSLLVETQYF,TGTGCCAGCAGCTTGTTAGTAGAGACCCAGTACTTC
TRBJ1-2,TRBV3-1/TRBV3-2,.,.,CASSHTTVYGYTF,TGTGCCAGCAGTCATACGACAGTCTATGGCTACACCTTC
TRBJ1-5,TRBV21-1,.,.,CASSKLCGTGDRNQPQHF,TGTGCCAGCAGCAAGCTCTGCGGGACAGGGGATAGAAACCAGCCCCAGCATTTT
TRBJ2-7,TRBV5-5,TRBD1,.,CASSPMTGAYEQYF,TGTGCCAGCAGCCCAATGACAGGGGCCTACGAGCAGTACTTC
TRBJ2-7,TRBV6-2/TRBV6-3,TRBD1,.,CASSYGQDNSYEQYF,TGTGCCAGCAGTTATGGACAGGACAACTCCTACGAGCAGTACTTC
TRBJ1-5,TRBV11-2,.,.,CASSLTGDSNQPQHF,TGTGCCAGCAGCCTTACCGGGGATAGCAATCAGCCCCAGCATTTT
TRBJ2-7,TRBV27,.,.,CASGASYYEQYF,TGTGCCAGCGGGGCTAGTTACTACGAGCAGTACTTC
TRBJ2-3,TRBV5-1,.,.,CASRPSDPYYSTDTQYF,TGCGCCAGCAGGCCTTCCGACCCCTACTATAGCACAGATACGCAGTATTTT
TRBJ2-7,TRBV28,TRBD2,.,CASSLGLAGVTEQYF,TGTGCCAGCAGTTTAGGGCTAGCGGGGGTCACAGAGCAGTACTTC
TRBJ2-6,TRBV2,TRBD1,.,CASSALTGGSPGANVLTF,TGTGCCAGCAGTGCCCTGACAGGGGGCAGCCCTGGGGCCAACGTCCTGACTTTC
TRBJ2-7,TRBV7-2,TRBD1,.,CASSPKPGQGTYEQYF,TGTGCCAGCAGCCCCAAGCCGGGACAGGGAACGTACGAGCAGTACTTC
TRBJ2-5,TRBV28,TRBD2,.,CASSTIRTSGSSSQETQYF,TGTGCCAGCAGTACAATTAGGACTAGCGGGAGTTCGAGCCAGGAGACCCAGTACTTC
TRBJ2-3,TRBV5-1,.,.,CASSLRPEATDTQYF,TGCGCCAGCAGCTTACGCCCGGAGGCGACAGATACGCAGTATTTT
TRBJ2-6,TRBV6-2/TRBV6-3,.,.,CASSPLLLLPSGANVLTF,TGTGCCAGCAGCCCTTTACTCCTACTACCCTCTGGGGCCAACGTCCTGACTTTC
TRBJ1-1,TRBV9,.,.,CASSAGQSNTEAFF,TGTGCCAGCAGCGCCGGACAGTCAAACACTGAAGCTTTCTTT
TRBJ2-1,TRBV7-9,.,.,CASSSKPGDENNEQFF,TGTGCCAGCAGCTCCAAACCAGGTGACGAGAACAATGAGCAGTTCTTC
TRBJ1-2,TRBV5-5,.,once,CASLENPDRVYGYTF,TGTGCCAGCCTCGAAAATCCCGACAGAGTTTATGGCTACACCTTC
TRBJ2-2,TRBV27,TRBD2,.,CASSYPGGGTGELFF,TGTGCCAGCAGTTACCCGGGAGGGGGAACCGGGGAGCTGTTTTTT
TRBJ2-7,TRBV6-5,TRBD1,few,CASSYFLGQGREQYF,TGTGCCAGCAGTTACTTCTTGGGACAGGGTCGCGAGCAGTACTTC
TRBJ2-7,TRBV24-1,.,.,CATSDVNRYEQYF,TGTGCCACCAGTGACGTAAACCGGTACGAGCAGTACTTC